This T cell receptor (beta chain) was recorded in a study of post-analysis software for immune sequencing data. Libraries were made from TCR beta cDNA, and they carried unique molecular identifiers. Each CDR3 protein gets one entry after TCRdb re-called the PCR reads with MiXCR. The data contain over 150,000 distinct CDR3 sequences, around 34% of them singletons. By proportion, this clonotype is medium-sized. Its antigen is unknown. Per germline, CDR1 ENHRY and CDR2 SYGVKD. This CDR3 comprises 14 residues. The ends lost 10 bases at V and 0 bases at J; junction bases unmatched: 6. General study findings and limits: Multiple sclerosis patients showed significantly lower normalized Chao1 diversity than controls did.

Sequences were derived from blood, sampled after autologous hematopoietic stem cell transplantation. The chain combines TRBV10-3 with TRBJ1-5; 7 nucleotides line up with TRBD1. The receptor was isolated from a girl under 18 with multiple sclerosis. As DNA, the CDR3 is TGTGCCAGCGGGACAGCCGATAGCAATCAGCCCCAGCATTTT. Translated: CASGTADSNQPQHF.